This TCR beta chain derives from a study of CD8 T cells in Susac syndrome. cDNA came from about 0.46 to 1 ug RNA primed by random hexamers. One entry per CDR3 protein, called by TCRdb with MiXCR from the immunoSEQ multiplex PCR reads. Of roughly 330,000 distinct CDR3 sequences in the sample, about 92% were seen once. CDR3 length: 16 amino acids. V lost 0 bases and J lost 5; bases outside the gene matches: 8. CDR1 GTSNPN and CDR2 SVGIG come from the germline V gene (reference sequence). The clonotype originates from a human donor with multiple sclerosis. The genes are TRBV30 and TRBJ2-3, with 10 bases that match TRBD2. Sequenced input: CD4+ T cells from PBMCs. CDR3 DNA sequence: TGTGCCTGGAGTGTAAGGCTAGCGGGGGTGGGAGATACGCAGTATTTT. Translating gives CAWSVRLAGVGDTQYF.